This TCR beta chain comes out of a study of memory B cells and T cells in multiple sclerosis (dated by TCRdb to the late 2010s). Regarding the research as a whole: The study compared TCR beta repertoires of autoproliferating peripheral T cells with brain lesion-infiltrating T cells in multiple sclerosis patients. Two multiple sclerosis patients, for whom either brain lesions at autopsy or brain-infiltrating cells from biopsy were available, were included in TCR sequencing.

Results the study describes overall, beyond this receptor: Because clone-set sizes differed between compartments, counts of shared clonotypes were influenced and normalization was required.

PBMCs were isolated by Ficoll density gradient centrifugation and cryopreserved before use. This clone is categorized as medium-sized (0.01 to 0.1%). Its binding antigen is unknown. The input lacks base qualities; no much larger clone sits a single base away. Genomic DNA was extracted, and the immunoSEQ Platform was used to amplify TCRbeta CDR3 regions from that DNA. The immunoSEQ assay used multiplex PCR together with high-throughput sequencing and a bioinformatics pipeline from the vendor. The paper's data handling went like this. Non-productive sequences and CDR3s shorter than 4 amino acids were removed, and clonotype frequencies were recalculated per sample. In immunoSEQ Analyzer 2.0, shared clonotypes were identified as those with identical CDR3 amino acid, V gene and J gene sequences. Repertoire overlap was normalized by dividing shared clonotype counts by the product of both clone-set sizes, with the result scaled by 1000 into arbitrary units. TCRdb took this table from immuneACCESS and kept in-frame rearrangements with V and J called. Such tables lack part of the clones; where checked against another copy, unresolved V genes explain under half of the gap, and the rest is unexplained. That table furnishes V, J and clone size, whereas the DNA furnished D and trimming. The sample yields around 7,600 clones; roughly 64% were counted once. The ten largest account for approximately 30% of the sample.

V loses 4 bases, J loses 4 bases, and the germline ends lie 11 bases apart. The CDR3 contains 14 residues, cysteine and phenylalanine counted. Just CDR3 DNA is preserved here, 42 bases in frame from base 1. Taken from the germline V gene, the CDR1 and CDR2 loops are SGHAT and FQNNGV. Sample: memory (CD45RO+) CD8+ T cells from blood. What this sample's cell subset or site label stands for: CD45RO+ memory T cells sorted from peripheral blood. Recombination connected TRBV11-2 to TRBJ2-1; D gene: possibly TRBD1, on 6 matching bases. This TCR derives from a human donor with multiple sclerosis. The CDR3 amino acid sequence is: CASSSRTDYNEQFF. The DNA sequence reads TGTGCCAGCAGCTCCCGGACAGATTACAATGAGCAGTTCTTC.